The 27 T cell receptor beta chains below come from one sample, sequenced in a study of T cell responses to AZD1222 COVID-19 vaccine. Repertoires were generated with immunoSEQ multiplex PCR, while TCRdb's copy carries only in-frame clones and drops some. The sample contains tens of thousands of clones, about 88% of which appear only once. Sample: peripheral blood, taken on day 0 of AZD1222 vaccination. These receptor sequences come from an adult in good health.

The V gene is TRBV11-2, the J gene TRBJ1-6; D not resolved. This CDR3 is 17 amino acids long. The V gene's germline CDR1 is SGHAT and CDR2 FQNNGV. Trimming stripped 5 bases from V and 7 bases from J, with 21 bases between. CDR3 nucleotide sequence: TGTGCCAGCAGCCTCCTTCGGGGTCGGGCCCGAAATTCACCCCTCCACTTT. Translation: CASSLLRGRARNSPLHF. Supplemented by reference TRBV11-2 and TRBJ1-6, the full variable domain reads EAGVAQSPRYKIIEKRQSVAFWCNPISGHATLYWYQQILGQGPKLLIQFQNNGVVDDSQLPKDRFSAERLKGVDSTLKIQPAKLEDSAVYLCASSLLRGRARNSPLHFGNGTRLTVT.

The CDR3 spells CASSYRADTQYF. The CDR3 region has the DNA TGCGCCAGCAGCTACAGGGCAGATACGCAGTATTTT. The J gene is TRBJ2-3, the V gene TRBV5-1; TRBD1 might be the D (6 bases). The germline V gene encodes CDR1 SGHRS and CDR2 YFSETQ. The CDR3 has 12 residues. The V and J ends lost 3 bases and 4 bases respectively, with 6 bases between them.

This chain uses TRBV6-4 with TRBJ1-2; TRBD1 aligns across 7 bases. Germline V gene lookup returns CDR1 MRHNA and CDR2 SNTAGT. Trimming at V came to 0 bases and at J to 2 bases, leaving 3 bases not matched to a gene. This CDR3 is built from 15 residues. CDR3 sequence reads: CASSDSGGGNYGYTF. CDR3 DNA: TGTGCCAGCAGTGACTCAGGGGGCGGCAACTATGGCTACACCTTC.

The chain is built from TRBV5-4 and TRBJ2-1, with 12 bases aligning to TRBD2. The CDR3 loop spans 17 amino acids. CDR1 SGHNT and CDR2 YYREEE come from the germline V gene (reference sequence). The ends lost 1 base at V and 6 bases at J; junction bases unmatched: 8. CDR3 in DNA: TGTGCCAGCAGCTTGCCCACTAGCGGGAGGAGGGTCAATGAGCAGTTCTTC. It encodes CASSLPTSGRRVNEQFF.

This chain uses TRBV3-1 (or the pseudogene TRBV3-2) with TRBJ1-2; D possibly corresponds to TRBD1 (5 bases). Germline-derived CDR1 and CDR2 are LGHDT and YNNKEL (reference sequence). Trimming left V 3 bases short and J 7 bases short, with 12 bases between. The CDR3 is made up of 13 amino acids. CDR3 amino acids: CASSQGEGGGYTF. CDR3 bases: TGTGCCAGCAGCCAGGGGGAGGGAGGTGGCTACACCTTC.

The genes are TRBV5-6 and TRBJ2-2; 7 nucleotides align to TRBD1. Germline V gives CDR1 SGHDT, CDR2 YYEEEE. The CDR3 loop spans 14 amino acids. The ends lost 7 bases at V and 7 bases at J; junction bases unmatched: 10. The CDR3 sequence is CASEIQGTGGELFF. For the CDR3, the DNA is TGTGCCAGCGAGATACAGGGGACGGGCGGGGAGCTGTTTTTT.

CDR3 coding DNA: TGTGCCACCAGCAGAGAATGGGGCAATCAGCCCCAGCATTTT. Its protein product is CATSREWGNQPQHF. The V gene is TRBV15, the J gene TRBJ1-5, with D unclear. The CDR3 consists of 14 residues. Trimming cost V 0 bases and J 2 bases, with 5 bases left between them. Germline V gene data show CDR1 as LNHNV and CDR2 as YYDKDF (reference sequence).

The V and J genes are TRBV5-1 and TRBJ1-4, with D tentatively TRBD1 (5 bases). Germline V gene data show CDR1 as SGHRS and CDR2 as YFSETQ. This CDR3 spans 15 amino acids. V was trimmed by 4 bases and J by 5 bases, leaving 15 bases between them. The CDR3 is CASSPAGGRNEKLFF. DNA for the CDR3: TGCGCCAGCAGCCCGGCGGGGGGGAGGAATGAAAAACTGTTTTTT.

The table lists this clone with a count of one. V and J are TRBV6-5 and TRBJ2-7; D gene uncertain. The CDR3 totals 15 residues. Germline V gives CDR1 MNHEY, CDR2 SVGAGI. Deletions cut 6 bases from V and 2 bases from J, with 17 bases between. CDR3 amino acids: CASRGRNLVAYEQYF. The CDR3 DNA sequence: TGTGCCAGCAGAGGACGCAACCTTGTGGCCTACGAGCAGTACTTC.

The chain has TRBV2 and TRBJ2-6; D gene ambiguous. With 5 bases removed from V and 9 bases from J, the gap between germline ends came to 5 bases. Germline V gives CDR1 SNHLY, CDR2 FYNNEI. This CDR3 has 11 residues. As DNA, the CDR3 is TGTGCCAGCAGTATTATCAACGTCCTGACTTTC. Protein: CASSIINVLTF.

The CDR3 loop reads CASSIDPWRASVSPSYEQYV. In nucleotides, the CDR3 is TGTGCCAGTAGTATAGACCCCTGGAGGGCGAGTGTCTCACCTTCCTACGAGCAGTACGTC. The chain uses TRBV19 and TRBJ2-7; maybe TRBD2 (6 bases). This CDR3 contains 20 residues. The germline V gene encodes CDR1 LNHDA and CDR2 SQIVND (reference sequence). The V and J ends lost 0 bases and 1 base respectively, with 25 bases between them.

The V and J genes are TRBV3-1 (or the pseudogene TRBV3-2) and TRBJ1-4; tentative D call: TRBD1 (6 bases). Germline CDR1 is LGHDT and CDR2 is YNNKEL (reference sequence). This CDR3 region has 14 residues. Trimming cost V 4 bases and J 7 bases, with 13 bases left between them. The CDR3 region has the DNA TGTGCCAGCAGCCGCACAGGGTTAGGTGAAAAACTGTTTTTT. Its translation is CASSRTGLGEKLFF.

The chain employs TRBV10-3 and TRBJ2-7; 8 bases agree with TRBD2. In germline, CDR1 is ENHRY, CDR2 SYGVKD. The CDR3 is 13 residues long. Losses at the gene ends were 5 bases for V and 1 base for J; bases not matched to a gene: 1. CDR3 nucleotide sequence: TGTGCCATCAGTACTAGCGGATCCTACGAGCAGTACTTC. It translates to CAISTSGSYEQYF.

Regarding this clone: At one end, the junction sequence differs from germline, possibly due to a read error. At the DNA level, this CDR3 is encoded by other sequences in the same sample as well. The chain is built from TRBV15 and TRBJ2-7; the match to TRBD1 covers 9 bases. The CDR3 runs to 14 residues. The germline CDR1 and CDR2 sequences are LNHNV and YYDKDF (reference sequence). Written as DNA, the CDR3 is TGCGCCACCGGACCCGGGACAGGGTCCTACGAGCAGTACTTC. Encoded protein: CATGPGTGSYEQYF.

The chain is built from TRBV14 and TRBJ1-2, with D unresolved. With 0 bases removed from V and 5 bases from J, the gap between germline ends came to 19 bases. The germline V gene encodes CDR1 SGHDN and CDR2 FVKESK. The CDR3 is 17 residues long. The CDR3 is CASSQDPRGRGLYGYTF. In DNA, the CDR3 is TGTGCCAGCAGCCAAGACCCTCGAGGGCGCGGCCTTTATGGCTACACCTTC.

The chain recombines TRBV5-1 with TRBJ2-1; 8 bases align to TRBD2. This CDR3 is 16 amino acids long. V lost 0 bases, J lost 8 bases, and 10 bases stayed unmatched. Germline V CDR1 and CDR2: SGHRS, YFSETQ. The CDR3 is CASSLVVSGSMDEQFF. CDR3 DNA sequence: TGCGCCAGCAGCTTGGTTGTCAGCGGGAGCATGGATGAGCAGTTCTTC.

V gene TRBV14 combines with J gene TRBJ2-6; D remains unclear. This CDR3 comprises 15 residues. V gave up 2 bases and J gave up 2 bases, with 7 bases separating them. Germline V CDR1 and CDR2: SGHDN, FVKESK. Here the CDR3 reads CASSQTRAGANVLTF. As DNA, the CDR3 is TGTGCCAGCAGCCAAACAAGGGCTGGGGCCAACGTCCTGACTTTC.

The chain recombines TRBV28 with TRBJ1-4; TRBD1 agrees at 7 bases. With 10 bases clipped from V and 4 bases from J, the junction kept 6 bases outside the gene matches. The germline V gene encodes CDR1 MDHEN and CDR2 SYDVKM. The CDR3 runs 13 residues. The CDR3 is CATRQGNNEKLFF. In nucleotides, the CDR3 is TGTGCCACTAGACAGGGTAATAATGAAAAACTGTTTTTT.

This chain links TRBV11-2 with TRBJ2-3; D is undetermined. V shed 1 base and J shed 0 bases, with 5 bases lying between them. Looked up from germline, CDR1 is SGHAT and CDR2 is FQNNGV. The CDR3 runs to 14 residues. CDR3 protein: CASSLVVSTDTQYF. The CDR3 DNA sequence: TGTGCCAGCAGCTTAGTTGTTAGCACAGATACGCAGTATTTT.

The V call is TRBV9, the J call TRBJ2-3; the D is unclear. V shed 1 base and J shed 4 bases, with 10 bases lying between them. The CDR3 is 14 residues long. The germline V gene has CDR1 SGDLS and CDR2 YYNGEE. CDR3 amino acids: CASSVRSFADTQYF. The DNA for the CDR3 is TGTGCCAGCAGCGTACGAAGCTTCGCAGATACGCAGTATTTT.

V is TRBV28 and J is TRBJ2-2; possible D gene TRBD2, 5 bases. The CDR3 runs 13 residues. Per the germline V gene, CDR1 is MDHEN and CDR2 is SYDVKM. V lost 3 bases and J 8 bases, leaving 10 bases between the germline ends. CDR3 sequence reads: CASSLEVPGELFF. CDR3 DNA sequence: TGTGCCAGCAGTTTGGAGGTTCCGGGGGAGCTGTTTTTT.

The chain couples TRBV18 to TRBJ2-7; D not resolved. Germline-derived CDR1 and CDR2 are KGHSH and LQKENI. The CDR3 covers 12 residues. CDR3 loop: CASGPHSYEQYV. The CDR3 DNA sequence: TGTGCTTCGGGTCCCCATTCCTACGAGCAGTACGTC.

The chain is built from TRBV20-1 and TRBJ1-5; no clear D. The CDR3 is made up of 11 amino acids. Trimming left V 6 bases short and J 5 bases short, with 8 bases between. Per the germline V gene, CDR1 is DFQATT and CDR2 is SNEGSKA (reference sequence). This CDR3 is CSAQYDQPQHF. The CDR3 coding sequence is TGCAGTGCCCAGTACGATCAGCCCCAGCATTTT.

The chain links TRBV5-4 to TRBJ2-2, with 11 bases identical to TRBD1. The CDR3 is 14 amino acids. CDR1 and CDR2 from the germline V gene are SGHNT and YYREEE (reference sequence). With V trimmed by 3 bases and J by 8 bases, 3 bases remained unmatched. In DNA form, the CDR3 reads TGTGCCAGCAGCTGGGGACAGGGGGAGGGGGAGCTGTTTTTT. It encodes CASSWGQGEGELFF.

The chain combines TRBV19 with TRBJ2-1; TRBD2 aligns across 13 bases. Germline lookup yields CDR1 LNHDA and CDR2 SQIVND (reference sequence). V dropped 5 bases and J dropped 7; count of bases not matched to a gene: 11. CDR3 length: 17 residues. CDR3 loop: CASSVILAGGTRNEQFF. The CDR3 DNA is TGTGCCAGTAGTGTGATACTAGCGGGAGGGACCAGGAATGAGCAGTTCTTC.

This chain uses TRBV2 with TRBJ2-2; 9 bases fit TRBD2. Germline trimming cut 4 bases from V and 6 bases from J; bases unmatched to any gene: 6. CDR3 length equals 15 residues. Germline-derived CDR1 and CDR2 are SNHLY and FYNNEI. CDR3 nucleotides: TGTGCCAGCAGTGTTAGGACTAGCGAACCCGGGGAGCTGTTTTTT. This gives the protein CASSVRTSEPGELFF.

This rearrangement joins TRBV19 to TRBJ1-6, with a weak D call TRBD1 (6 bases). The germline gives CDR1 LNHDA, CDR2 SQIVND (reference sequence). The CDR3 covers 12 residues. The V end was cut by 11 bases, the J end by 6 bases, with 11 bases between. DNA for the CDR3: TGTGCCTCCGGGGGCCTTAATTCACCCCTCCACTTT. This codes for CASGGLNSPLHF.